The 25 T cell receptor beta chains presented below share a single source sample, sequenced in a study of blood T cell repertoires in COVID-19. The protocol was immunoSEQ multiplex PCR, while the TCRdb copy is restricted to in-frame clones and leaves out a portion. The data contain over 200,000 clones, just over 85% of them singletons. The sample consisted of peripheral blood. The receptors derive from a man older than 75 with acute or convalescent COVID-19.

This sequence joins TRBV10-1 and TRBJ2-3; 9 nucleotides agree with TRBD2. V gave up 2 bases and J gave up 2 bases; unmatched junction bases: 5. The CDR3 extends over 16 amino acids. Germline lookup yields CDR1 WNHNN and CDR2 SYGVQD (reference sequence). The CDR3, as DNA: TGCGCCAGCAGTGAGCTGGCTAGCGGGACCACAGATACGCAGTATTTT. Amino acid sequence: CASSELASGTTDTQYF.

The J gene is TRBJ2-7, the V gene TRBV29-1; D not certain. The CDR3 is 12 residues long. Germline V CDR1 and CDR2: SQVTM, ANQGSEA. The V and J ends lost 4 bases and 3 bases respectively, with 10 bases between them. CDR3 in DNA: TGCAGCGTTGCCCTATTCTTCTACGAGCAGTACGTC. Its protein is CSVALFFYEQYV.

The genes are TRBV24-1 and TRBJ2-5; 10 nucleotides agree with TRBD1. From germline, CDR1 is KGHDR and CDR2 SFDVKD. The CDR3 has 15 amino acids. V dropped 9 bases and J dropped 3; count of bases not matched to a gene: 9. CDR3 loop: CATGGTGTGEETQYF. The CDR3 DNA sequence: TGTGCCACCGGAGGAACCGGGACAGGGGAAGAGACCCAGTACTTC.

The V and J genes are TRBV19 and TRBJ2-1, with 8 nucleotides matching TRBD2. Germline loops: CDR1 LNHDA, CDR2 SQIVND (reference sequence). With V trimmed by 7 bases and J by 4 bases, 12 bases remained unmatched. The CDR3 extends over 16 amino acids. The DNA for the CDR3 is TGTGCCAGTAACTCCGGGATGAGCGGGGGATACAATGAGCAGTTCTTC. The encoded protein is CASNSGMSGGYNEQFF.

The chain is built from TRBV29-1 and TRBJ2-3; no clear D. V lost 4 bases and J 4 bases, leaving 24 bases between the germline ends. The germline V gene has CDR1 SQVTM and CDR2 ANQGSEA. This CDR3 has 17 amino acids. CDR3 DNA: TGCAGCGTTGTTTGGCCACCGCTGGCTAGACCACCAGATACGCAGTATTTT. Translated: CSVVWPPLARPPDTQYF.

The V and J genes are TRBV10-3 and TRBJ1-6; tentative D call: TRBD1 (5 bases). Trimming took off 2 bases at V and 10 bases at J, with 12 bases between the two ends. Per germline, CDR1 ENHRY and CDR2 SYGVKD. This CDR3 region has 14 residues. The DNA for the CDR3 is TGTGCCATCAGTGAGGTCCAGGGCCGGTCACCCCTCCACTTT. It codes for CAISEVQGRSPLHF.

This rearrangement joins TRBV6-5 to TRBJ1-1; perhaps TRBD1 as D (5 bases). V lost 4 bases to trimming and J lost 12 bases, with 24 bases between them. This CDR3 is built from 15 residues. CDR1 is MNHEY, CDR2 SVGAGI, per germline. The CDR3 protein is CASSWGEEDSRRSFF. CDR3 bases: TGTGCCAGCAGTTGGGGGGAGGAGGACTCCAGGAGGTCTTTCTTT.

This clone was seen just once. The V and J genes are TRBV30 and TRBJ1-2, with D perhaps TRBD1 (5 bases). This CDR3 is 16 amino acids long. V was pared by 3 bases and J by 0 bases, with 17 bases between. CDR1 is GTSNPN and CDR2 is SVGIG in the germline V gene (reference sequence). Here the CDR3 DNA reads TGTGCCTGGAGCCCCGCCGGTGGGGGGACTAACTATGGCTACACCTTC. It yields the protein CAWSPAGGGTNYGYTF.

V gene TRBV29-1 combines with J gene TRBJ2-3; 13 nucleotides align to TRBD2. CDR3 length equals 14 residues. Losses at the gene ends were 7 bases for V and 5 bases for J; bases not matched to a gene: 6. Germline CDR1 SQVTM, CDR2 ANQGSEA. The CDR3 bases are TGCAGCGGTAGACTAGCGGGAGGTCTAGATACGCAGTATTTT. It encodes CSGRLAGGLDTQYF.

The V call is TRBV5-1, the J call TRBJ2-5; TRBD2 matches 13 bases. The V gene's germline CDR1 is SGHRS and CDR2 YFSETQ. V shed 4 bases, J shed 3 bases, and the junction held 3 bases outside the gene matches. This CDR3 is built from 15 residues. CDR3 protein: CASSLGLAGKETQYF. CDR3 nucleotides: TGCGCCAGCAGCCTGGGACTAGCGGGAAAAGAGACCCAGTACTTC. The full variable domain, in which reference TRBV5-1 and TRBJ2-5 provide the parts outside the CDR3, is KAGVTQTPRYLIKTRGQQVTLSCSPISGHRSVSWYQQTPGQGLQFLFEYFSETQRNKGNFPGRFSGRQFSNSRSEMNVSTLELGDSALYLCASSLGLAGKETQYFGPGTRLLVL.

The chain uses TRBV29-1 and TRBJ2-1; the D gene is possibly TRBD1 (5 bases). This CDR3 has 12 residues. The germline V gene encodes CDR1 SQVTM and CDR2 ANQGSEA. V lost 4 bases and J lost 8, with 12 bases in between. The CDR3 loop is CSVVPTVDEQFF. As DNA, the CDR3 is TGCAGCGTTGTCCCGACAGTCGATGAGCAGTTCTTC.

This chain links TRBV14 with TRBJ1-1; D remains ambiguous. CDR3 length: 13 amino acids. The V and J ends lost 2 bases and 4 bases respectively, with 8 bases between them. CDR1 SGHDN and CDR2 FVKESK come from the germline V gene. The CDR3 loop is CASSQQVSTEAFF. CDR3 nucleotide sequence: TGTGCCAGCAGCCAACAAGTGAGCACTGAAGCTTTCTTT.

The V gene is TRBV6-6, the J gene TRBJ1-6, with D hard to call. This CDR3 has 14 residues. The germline gives CDR1 MNHNY, CDR2 SVGAGI (reference sequence). The germline V and J ends were trimmed by 0 bases and 14 bases, with 14 bases remaining between them. The CDR3 region is CASSYSRGDGALHF. CDR3 coding DNA: TGTGCCAGCAGTTACTCGAGAGGAGACGGGGCCCTCCACTTT.

The chain recombines TRBV5-5 with TRBJ2-3, with no clear D. The ends were cut back, 4 bases at V and 5 bases at J, with 11 bases in the middle. The CDR3 extends over 13 amino acids. CDR1 and CDR2 (germline): SGHKS, YYEKEE (reference sequence). This CDR3 is CASSPLIVDTQYF. In DNA, the CDR3 is TGTGCCAGCAGCCCCCTTATTGTAGATACGCAGTATTTT.

This clone appeared once. The genes are TRBV6-1 and TRBJ1-1; D uncertain. CDR3 size: 15 residues. V gave up 0 bases and J gave up 0 bases, with 8 bases separating them. Germline V lookup: CDR1 MNHNS, CDR2 SASEGT. CDR3 sequence: CASSEAADMNTEAFF. CDR3 DNA sequence: TGTGCCAGCAGTGAAGCGGCAGACATGAACACTGAAGCTTTCTTT.

The chain is built from TRBV29-1 and TRBJ2-2; a possible D gene is TRBD2 (5 bases). The CDR3 sequence is 13 residues long. V was trimmed by 5 bases and J by 11 bases, leaving 18 bases between them. The germline V gene encodes CDR1 SQVTM and CDR2 ANQGSEA. CDR3 loop: CSVLPSGGSELFF. The CDR3 DNA is TGCAGCGTTCTCCCATCCGGCGGGTCTGAGCTGTTTTTT.

The genes are TRBV19 and TRBJ2-7; 9 bases map to TRBD1. The V segment lost 6 bases and the J segment 7 bases; nucleotides outside the gene matches: 7. Germline lookup yields CDR1 LNHDA and CDR2 SQIVND (reference sequence). This CDR3 is built from 13 residues. CDR3 protein: CASRVQGANEQYF. The CDR3 coding sequence is TGTGCCAGTAGAGTACAGGGGGCGAATGAGCAGTACTTC.

J is TRBJ2-2 and V is TRBV5-8, with D uncertain. Between the trimmed V and J ends, which lost 4 bases and 1 base, there was a span of 5 bases. CDR1 and CDR2 (germline): SGHTS, YDEGEE. CDR3 length: 13 residues. CDR3 protein: CASSPVNTGELFF. Here the CDR3 DNA reads TGTGCCAGCAGCCCAGTGAACACCGGGGAGCTGTTTTTT.

The chain joins TRBV7-2 to TRBJ2-1, with 9 bases matching TRBD2. Germline CDR1 SGHTA, CDR2 FQGNSA. V was clipped by 5 bases and J by 15 bases; unmatched bases: 8. There are 12 residues in the CDR3. The CDR3: CASSEVAGAAFF. CDR3 DNA sequence: TGTGCCAGCAGCGAAGTAGCGGGAGCGGCGTTCTTC.

The chain combines TRBV27 with TRBJ1-2; maybe TRBD1 (6 bases). The CDR3 runs 13 residues. Looked up from germline, CDR1 is MNHEY and CDR2 is SMNVEV (reference sequence). Trimming stripped 3 bases from V and 1 base from J, with 6 bases between. CDR3 protein: CASSLDSNYGYTF. In DNA form, the CDR3 reads TGTGCCAGCAGTTTGGACAGTAACTATGGCTACACCTTC.

Only one count was recorded for this clone. The gene calls are TRBV30 and TRBJ2-3; no clear D. Trimming took 4 bases from V and 0 from J, leaving 8 bases between them. The CDR3 sequence is 13 residues long. The germline CDR1 and CDR2 sequences are GTSNPN and SVGIG (reference sequence). The CDR3 sequence: CAWIRSSTDTQYF. Here the CDR3 DNA reads TGTGCCTGGATCAGATCTAGCACAGATACGCAGTATTTT. Full variable domain (missing parts from reference TRBV30 and TRBJ2-3): SQTIHQWPATLVQPVGSPLSLECTVEGTSNPNLYWYRQAAGRGLQLLFYSVGIGQISSEVPQNLSASRPQDRQFILSSKKLLLSDSGFYLCAWIRSSTDTQYFGPGTRLTVL.

This chain connects TRBV4-2 to TRBJ2-5; 7 bases line up with TRBD2. This CDR3 has 17 residues. Germline assignment: CDR1 LGHNA and CDR2 YNFKEQ. With V trimmed by 0 bases and J by 4 bases, 11 bases remained unmatched. CDR3 nucleotide sequence: TGTGCCAGCAGCCAAGATCAATGGGGGAGGGGAGGAGAGACCCAGTACTTC. This encodes CASSQDQWGRGGETQYF.

This chain joins TRBV7-2 and TRBJ2-7, with 7 positions matching TRBD1. Germline CDR1 SGHTA, CDR2 FQGNSA. V was pared by 5 bases and J by 3 bases, with 7 bases of the junction left unmatched. This CDR3 region has 14 residues. CDR3 sequence (DNA): TGTGCCAGCAGCGAGGGGGCCAGAGGCTACGAGCAGTACGTC. This sequence encodes CASSEGARGYEQYV.

The V and J genes are TRBV5-5 and TRBJ2-7; D is possibly TRBD1 (6 bases). Germline-derived CDR1 and CDR2 are SGHKS and YYEKEE (reference sequence). Trimming stripped 2 bases from V and 2 bases from J, with 14 bases between. This CDR3 has 15 amino acids. CDR3: CASSLLDSPTYEQYF. The CDR3 DNA follows: TGTGCCAGCAGCTTATTGGACAGCCCTACCTACGAGCAGTACTTC.

This clone was counted between two and nine times. Here the CDR3 DNA reads TGCAGCGCCTTCCTTACAGAATACTGCTACGAGCAGTACGTC. The encoded protein is CSAFLTEYCYEQYV. The chain is built from TRBV29-1 and TRBJ2-7; D is uncertain. CDR1 SQVTM and CDR2 ANQGSEA come from the germline V gene. V was clipped by 7 bases and J by 3 bases, with 19 bases between them. This CDR3 contains 14 residues.